This entry is about one T cell receptor (beta chain). Its specificity is not known. This sample is drawn from a study of CD8 T cells in ankylosing spondylitis. The ends lost 5 bases at V and 1 base at J; junction bases unmatched: 3. There are 15 residues in the CDR3. Germline V gene sequence: CDR1 MGHRA, CDR2 YSYEKL. Findings of the study overall: Clones linked to disease were reported to show significant enrichment in matched ankylosing spondylitis synovial fluid. Ankylosing spondylitis blood appeared to be characterized by a TCR beta motif of 8 or 9 highly homologous variants.

TCRdb re-derived calls from the 5' RACE reads in MiXCR, one entry per CDR3 protein. Of about 220,000 distinct CDR3 sequences in the sample, about 7.3% are singletons; the top ten hold 14%. The chain couples TRBV4-1 to TRBJ1-1, with TRBD1 matching over 11 bases. Sequencing was done on a sample of blood, either unsorted or a sorted T cell fraction (not recorded which). The clonotype comes from a male donor with ankylosing spondylitis. CDR3 in DNA: TGCGCCAGCAGCATCGGACAGGGGGCGAACACTGAAGCTTTCTTT. The encoded protein is CASSIGQGANTEAFF.